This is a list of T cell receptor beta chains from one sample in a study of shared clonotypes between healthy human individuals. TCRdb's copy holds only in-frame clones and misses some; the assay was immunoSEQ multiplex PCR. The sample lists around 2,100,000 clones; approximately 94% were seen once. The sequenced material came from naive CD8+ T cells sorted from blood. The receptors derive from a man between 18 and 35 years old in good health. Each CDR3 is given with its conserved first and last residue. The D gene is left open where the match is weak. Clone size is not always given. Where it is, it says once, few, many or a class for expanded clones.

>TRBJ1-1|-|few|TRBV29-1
CSVLSPTEAFF
TGCAGCGTTCTGTCTCCCACTGAAGCTTTCTTT
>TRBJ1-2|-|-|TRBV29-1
CSVEDRNMGYTF
TGCAGCGTTGAAGATCGGAACATGGGCTACACCTTC
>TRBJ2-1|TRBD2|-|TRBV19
CASSIGLAGYNEQFF
TGTGCCAGTAGTATTGGACTAGCGGGATACAATGAGCAGTTCTTC
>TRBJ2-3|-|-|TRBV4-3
CASSQDFGGIPDTQYF
TGCGCCAGCAGCCAAGATTTCGGTGGGATACCAGATACGCAGTATTTT
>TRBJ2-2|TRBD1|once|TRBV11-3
CASSSGTGTGELFF
TGTGCCAGCAGCTCCGGGACAGGGACCGGGGAGCTGTTTTTT
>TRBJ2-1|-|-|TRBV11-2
CASSLDTGSYNEQFF
TGTGCCAGCAGCTTAGATACAGGCTCCTACAATGAGCAGTTCTTC
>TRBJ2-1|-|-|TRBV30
CAWDSDNEQFF
TGTGCCTGGGACAGCGACAATGAGCAGTTCTTC
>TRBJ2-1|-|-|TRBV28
CASGTAWQEQFF
TGTGCCAGCGGGACCGCTTGGCAGGAGCAGTTCTTC
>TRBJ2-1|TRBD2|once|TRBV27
CASSSPRTSGYNEQFF
TGTGCCAGCAGTTCCCCGCGGACTAGCGGATACAATGAGCAGTTCTTC
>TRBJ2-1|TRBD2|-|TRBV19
CASNSGIRNNEQFF
TGTGCCAGTAATAGCGGGATTAGGAACAATGAGCAGTTCTTC
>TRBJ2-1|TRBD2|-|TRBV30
CAWRLLAEYEQFF
TGTGCCTGGAGATTACTAGCGGAATATGAGCAGTTCTTC
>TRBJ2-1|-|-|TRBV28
CASSSDYNEQFF
TGTGCCAGCAGTTCGGACTACAATGAGCAGTTCTTC
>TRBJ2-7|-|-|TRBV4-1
CASSLDWSSYEQYF
TGCGCCAGCAGTCTCGACTGGAGCTCCTACGAGCAGTACTTC
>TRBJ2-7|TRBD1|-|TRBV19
CASSDDRGYRGPSYEQYF
TGTGCCAGTAGTGATGACAGGGGCTACCGAGGACCCTCCTACGAGCAGTACTTC
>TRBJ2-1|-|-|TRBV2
CASSGREGSYNEQFF
TGTGCCAGCAGTGGAAGAGAAGGCTCCTACAATGAGCAGTTCTTC
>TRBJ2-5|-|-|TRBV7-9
CASSLQGQIEETQYF
TGTGCCAGCAGCTTACAAGGACAAATAGAAGAGACCCAGTACTTC
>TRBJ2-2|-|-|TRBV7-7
CASSFAGELFF
TGTGCTAGCAGCTTCGCCGGGGAGCTGTTTTTT
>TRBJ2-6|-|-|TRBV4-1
CASSQEGGGLLGGANVLTF
TGCGCCAGCAGCCAAGAGGGAGGCGGGCTCCTAGGGGGGGCCAACGTCCTGACTTTC
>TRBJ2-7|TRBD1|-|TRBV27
CASSLHTSGTGNEQYF
TGTGCCAGCAGTTTACATACATCTGGGACAGGCAACGAGCAGTACTTC
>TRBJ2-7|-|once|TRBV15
CATSREYSSYEQYF
TGTGCCACCAGCAGAGAATACAGTTCCTACGAGCAGTACTTC
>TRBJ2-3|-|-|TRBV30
CAWSVWDTTDTQYF
TGTGCCTGGAGTGTGTGGGATACAACAGATACGCAGTATTTT
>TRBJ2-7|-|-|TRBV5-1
CASSFTGYEQYF
TGCGCCAGCAGCTTTACGGGCTACGAGCAGTACTTC
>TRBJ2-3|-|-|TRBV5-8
CASSPGTSHTDTQYF
TGTGCCAGCAGCCCCGGGACAAGTCACACAGATACGCAGTATTTT
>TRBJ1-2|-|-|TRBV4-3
CASSQDRVVTYGYTF
TGCGCCAGCAGCCAAGACAGGGTAGTTACCTATGGCTACACCTTC
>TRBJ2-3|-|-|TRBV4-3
CASSPGYAETGDTQYF
TGCGCCAGCAGCCCGGGTTACGCGGAGACGGGGGATACGCAGTATTTT
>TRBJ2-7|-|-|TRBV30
CAWISGLAPYEQYF
TGTGCCTGGATTTCCGGTCTAGCGCCCTACGAGCAGTACTTC
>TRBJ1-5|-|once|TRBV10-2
CASSESGPGNQPQHF
TGCGCCAGCAGTGAGTCAGGGCCAGGCAATCAGCCCCAGCATTTT
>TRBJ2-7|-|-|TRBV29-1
CSVELAGTTYEQYF
TGCAGCGTTGAATTGGCAGGTACGACCTACGAGCAGTACTTC
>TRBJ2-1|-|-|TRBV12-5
CATNPGYLNEQFF
TGTGCTACCAACCCCGGGTACCTCAATGAGCAGTTCTTC
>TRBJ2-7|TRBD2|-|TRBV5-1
CASALATAGYEQYF
TGCGCCAGCGCACTAGCGACCGCAGGCTACGAGCAGTACTTC
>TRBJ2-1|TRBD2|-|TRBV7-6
CASSLVEGLAGGGLYNEQFF
TGTGCCAGCAGCTTAGTAGAGGGACTAGCGGGAGGTGGCCTTTACAATGAGCAGTTCTTC
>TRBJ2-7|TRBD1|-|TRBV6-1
CASSEADRAPYEQYF
TGTGCCAGCAGTGAAGCTGACAGGGCCCCCTACGAGCAGTACTTC
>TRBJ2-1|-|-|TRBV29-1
CSVAGLEYNEQFF
TGCAGCGTTGCGGGACTGGAATACAATGAGCAGTTCTTC
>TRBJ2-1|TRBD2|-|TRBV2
CATWGGAYNEQFF
TGTGCCACATGGGGGGGGGCCTACAATGAGCAGTTCTTC
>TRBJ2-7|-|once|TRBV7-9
CASSVTGAEQYF
TGTGCCAGCAGCGTCACGGGGGCCGAGCAGTACTTC
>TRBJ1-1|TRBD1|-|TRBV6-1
CASSDDRAYTEAFF
TGTGCCAGCAGTGACGACAGGGCCTACACTGAAGCTTTCTTT
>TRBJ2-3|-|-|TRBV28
CAGRQVSTDTQYF
TGTGCCGGGAGACAGGTTAGCACAGATACGCAGTATTTT
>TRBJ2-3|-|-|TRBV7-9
CASSPEAEGTDTQYF
TGTGCCAGCAGCCCAGAAGCGGAGGGCACAGATACGCAGTATTTT
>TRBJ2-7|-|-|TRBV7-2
CASSGVAGTSFYEQYF
TGTGCCAGCAGCGGGGTGGCAGGGACTTCCTTCTACGAGCAGTACTTC
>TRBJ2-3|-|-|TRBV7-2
CASSLLRGPDTQYF
TGTGCCAGCAGCTTATTAAGGGGACCTGATACGCAGTATTTT
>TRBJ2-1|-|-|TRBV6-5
CASSYMRGNNEQFF
TGTGCCAGCAGTTACATGCGGGGAAACAATGAGCAGTTCTTC
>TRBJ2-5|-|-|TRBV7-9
CASSPSLDSYQETQYF
TGTGCCAGCAGCCCTTCCTTGGACTCGTACCAAGAGACCCAGTACTTC
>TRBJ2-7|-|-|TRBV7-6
CASSLAGGEGGEQYF
TGTGCCAGCAGCTTAGCGGGTGGCGAGGGGGGCGAGCAGTACTTC
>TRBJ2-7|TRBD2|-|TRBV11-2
CASSLDLAGGAYEQYF
TGTGCCAGCAGCTTAGATCTAGCGGGGGGTGCCTACGAGCAGTACTTC
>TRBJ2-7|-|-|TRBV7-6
CASSLAGVPDEQYF
TGTGCCAGCAGCTTAGCAGGGGTTCCCGACGAGCAGTACTTC
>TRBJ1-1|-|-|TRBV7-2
CASSLSGGENTEAFF
TGTGCCAGCAGCTTAAGTGGAGGGGAGAACACTGAAGCTTTCTTT